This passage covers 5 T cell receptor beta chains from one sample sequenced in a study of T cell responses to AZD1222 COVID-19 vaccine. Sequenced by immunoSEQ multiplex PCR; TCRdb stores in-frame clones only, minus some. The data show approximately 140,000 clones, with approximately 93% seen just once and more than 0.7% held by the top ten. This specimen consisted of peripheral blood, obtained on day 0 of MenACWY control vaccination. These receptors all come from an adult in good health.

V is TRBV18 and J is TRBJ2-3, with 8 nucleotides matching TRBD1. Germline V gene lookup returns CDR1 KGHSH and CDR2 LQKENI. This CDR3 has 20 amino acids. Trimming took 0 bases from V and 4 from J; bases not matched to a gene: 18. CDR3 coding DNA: TGTGCCAGCTCACCACCGGGATTTCGGGACAGGATAACAATCGCAGATACGCAGTATTTT. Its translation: CASSPPGFRDRITIADTQYF.

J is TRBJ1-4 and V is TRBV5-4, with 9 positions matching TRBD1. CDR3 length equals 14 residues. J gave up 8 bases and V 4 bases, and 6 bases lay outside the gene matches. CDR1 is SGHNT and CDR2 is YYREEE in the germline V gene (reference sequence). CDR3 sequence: CASSRGQGYEKLFF. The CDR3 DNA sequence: TGTGCCAGCAGCCGAGGACAGGGGTACGAAAAACTGTTTTTT. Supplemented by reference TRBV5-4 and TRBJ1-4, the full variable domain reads ETGVTQSPTHLIKTRGQQVTLRCSSQSGHNTVSWYQQALGQGPQFIFQYYREEENGRGNFPPRFSGLQFPNYSSELNVNALELDDSALYLCASSRGQGYEKLFFGSGTQLSVL.

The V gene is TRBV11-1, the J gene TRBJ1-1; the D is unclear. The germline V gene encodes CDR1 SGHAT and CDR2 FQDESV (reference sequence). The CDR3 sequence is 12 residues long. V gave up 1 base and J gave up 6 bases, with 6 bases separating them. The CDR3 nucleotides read TGTGCCAGCAGCTTAGGGGCACCTGAAGCTTTCTTT. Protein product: CASSLGAPEAFF.

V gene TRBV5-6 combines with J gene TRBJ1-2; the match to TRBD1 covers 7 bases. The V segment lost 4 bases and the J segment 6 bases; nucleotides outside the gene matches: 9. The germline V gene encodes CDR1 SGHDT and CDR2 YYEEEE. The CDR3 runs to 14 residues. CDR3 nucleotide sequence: TGTGCCAGCAGCGGCCCGACAGGGCTTAATGGCTACACCTTC. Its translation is CASSGPTGLNGYTF.

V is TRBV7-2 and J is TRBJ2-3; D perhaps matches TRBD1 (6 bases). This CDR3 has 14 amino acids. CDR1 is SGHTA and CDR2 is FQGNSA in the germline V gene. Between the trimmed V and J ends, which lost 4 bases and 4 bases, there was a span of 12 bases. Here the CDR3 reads CASSWTGHSDTQYF. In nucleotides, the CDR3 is TGTGCCAGCAGCTGGACGGGACACTCAGATACGCAGTATTTT.